This T cell receptor beta chain was profiled in a study of blood T cell repertoires in COVID-19. Across the study: The study drew acute and convalescent COVID-19 samples from the United States, Italy and Spain. T cells, B-cell-depleted T cells, or PBMCs supplied cDNA or gDNA.

Participants were aged about 18 to 90 years from around 24 US areas. Original processing methods: Counts of nucleated cells, estimated from reference gene primer amplification, were obtained. Some clones are missing from TCRdb's copy, which holds only in-frame ones; the method was immunoSEQ multiplex PCR. V and J calls and clone size follow that table, whereas D and trimming were derived from the DNA. Of approximately 300,000 clones listed, 90% are singletons. The CDR3 totals 14 residues. V shed 4 bases and J 1 base; nucleotides not matched to a gene: 4. CDR1 is MGHRA, CDR2 YSYEKL, per germline. This receptor was taken from a man between 60 and 70 years old who had recovered from COVID-19. Specimen: PBMCs or T cells enriched from blood (not recorded which). The chain uses TRBV4-1 and TRBJ2-7, with 7 bases identical to TRBD2. CDR3 bases: TGCGCCAGCAGCCCCCGGACTAGTTCCTACGAGCAGTACTTC. It specifies CASSPRTSSYEQYF.